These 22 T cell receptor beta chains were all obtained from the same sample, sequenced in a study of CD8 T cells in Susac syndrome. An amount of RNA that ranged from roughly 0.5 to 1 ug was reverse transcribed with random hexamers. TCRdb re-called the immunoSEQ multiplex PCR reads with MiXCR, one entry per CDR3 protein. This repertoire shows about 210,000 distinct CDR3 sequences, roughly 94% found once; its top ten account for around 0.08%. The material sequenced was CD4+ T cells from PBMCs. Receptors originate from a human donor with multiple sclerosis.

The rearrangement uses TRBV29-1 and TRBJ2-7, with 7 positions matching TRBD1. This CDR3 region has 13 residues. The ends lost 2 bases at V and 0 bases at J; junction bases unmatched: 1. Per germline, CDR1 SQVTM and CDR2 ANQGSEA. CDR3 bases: TGCAGCGTTGAAAGGGACAGCTCCTACGAGCAGTACTTC. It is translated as CSVERDSSYEQYF.

The CDR3 here is CAWSAPGQAVGPQHF. The CDR3 DNA reads as TGTGCCTGGAGTGCCCCGGGACAGGCTGTCGGGCCCCAGCATTTT. J is TRBJ1-5 and V is TRBV30; 8 nucleotides line up with TRBD1. V lost 1 base and J lost 9; bases outside the gene matches: 11. The CDR3 runs 15 residues. CDR1 GTSNPN and CDR2 SVGIG come from the germline V gene (reference sequence).

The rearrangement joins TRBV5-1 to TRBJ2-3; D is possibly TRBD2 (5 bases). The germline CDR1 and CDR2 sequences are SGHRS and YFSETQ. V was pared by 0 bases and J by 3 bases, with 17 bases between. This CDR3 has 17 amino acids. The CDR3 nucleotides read TGCGCCAGCAGCTTGGGGGGAGATAGCTTTGCAACAGATACGCAGTATTTT. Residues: CASSLGGDSFATDTQYF.

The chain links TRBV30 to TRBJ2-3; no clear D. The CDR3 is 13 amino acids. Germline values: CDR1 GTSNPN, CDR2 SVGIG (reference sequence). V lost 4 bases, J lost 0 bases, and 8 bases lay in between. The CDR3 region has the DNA TGTGCCTGGACCCTGACTAGCACAGATACGCAGTATTTT. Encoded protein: CAWTLTSTDTQYF.

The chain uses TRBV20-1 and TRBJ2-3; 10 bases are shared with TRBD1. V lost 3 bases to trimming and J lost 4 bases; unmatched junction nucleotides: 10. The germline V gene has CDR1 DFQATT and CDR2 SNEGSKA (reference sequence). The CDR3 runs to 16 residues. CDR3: CSASSDRDRGSDTQYF. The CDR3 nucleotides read TGCAGTGCTAGTTCCGACCGGGACAGGGGATCAGATACGCAGTATTTT.

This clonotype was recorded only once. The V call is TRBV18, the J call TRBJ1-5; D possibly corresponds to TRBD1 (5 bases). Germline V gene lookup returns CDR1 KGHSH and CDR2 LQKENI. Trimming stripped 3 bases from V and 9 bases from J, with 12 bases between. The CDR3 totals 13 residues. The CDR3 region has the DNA TGTGCCAGCTCACCCGGGGCGGCCTGGCCCCAGCATTTT. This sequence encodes CASSPGAAWPQHF.

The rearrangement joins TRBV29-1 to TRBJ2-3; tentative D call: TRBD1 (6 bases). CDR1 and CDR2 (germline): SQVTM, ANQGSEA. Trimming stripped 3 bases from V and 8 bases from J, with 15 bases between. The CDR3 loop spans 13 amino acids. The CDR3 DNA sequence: TGCAGCGTTGACGGGCAGGGGTACGGTACGCAGTATTTT. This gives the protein CSVDGQGYGTQYF.

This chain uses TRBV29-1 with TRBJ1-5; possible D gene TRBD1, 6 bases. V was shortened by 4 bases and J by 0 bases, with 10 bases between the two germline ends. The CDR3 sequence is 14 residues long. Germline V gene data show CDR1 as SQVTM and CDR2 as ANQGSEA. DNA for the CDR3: TGCAGCGTTGCACAGGGATATAGCAATCAGCCCCAGCATTTT. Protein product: CSVAQGYSNQPQHF.

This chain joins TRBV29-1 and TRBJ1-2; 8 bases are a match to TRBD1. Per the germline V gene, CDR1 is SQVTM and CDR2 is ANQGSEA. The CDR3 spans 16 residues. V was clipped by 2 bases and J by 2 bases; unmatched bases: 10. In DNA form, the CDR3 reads TGCAGCGTTGAATTGGACCCGAGACAGGGGAACTATGGCTACACCTTC. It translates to CSVELDPRQGNYGYTF.

Here the CDR3 DNA reads TGTGCCAGCAGTTTTTCTCAGGACAGACTCTATGGCTACACCTTC. Translation: CASSFSQDRLYGYTF. This chain connects TRBV12-3 or TRBV12-4 to TRBJ1-2; possibly TRBD1 for D (6 bases). The CDR3 consists of 15 residues. Trimming pared 3 bases from V and 4 bases from J, leaving 15 bases between.

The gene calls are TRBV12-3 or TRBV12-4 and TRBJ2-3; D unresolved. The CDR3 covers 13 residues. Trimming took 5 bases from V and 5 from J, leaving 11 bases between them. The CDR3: CASSQGELDTQYF. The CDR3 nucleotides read TGTGCCAGCAGTCAAGGCGAATTAGATACGCAGTATTTT.

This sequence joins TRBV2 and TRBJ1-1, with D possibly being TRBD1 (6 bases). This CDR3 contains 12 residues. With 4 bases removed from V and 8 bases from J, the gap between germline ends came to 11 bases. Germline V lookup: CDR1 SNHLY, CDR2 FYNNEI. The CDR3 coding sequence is TGTGCCAGCAGTGGAGGGGGATCCGAAGCTTTCTTT. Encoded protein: CASSGGGSEAFF.

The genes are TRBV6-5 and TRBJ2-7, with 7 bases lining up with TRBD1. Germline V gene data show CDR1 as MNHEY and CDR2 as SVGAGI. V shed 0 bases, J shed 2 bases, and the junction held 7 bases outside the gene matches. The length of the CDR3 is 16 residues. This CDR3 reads CASSYSITGATYEQYF. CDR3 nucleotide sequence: TGTGCCAGCAGTTACTCTATAACAGGGGCGACCTACGAGCAGTACTTC.

The DNA for the CDR3 is TGTGCCAGCAGCTTAGCTTTTGTGGACACTGAAGCTTTCTTT. As protein: CASSLAFVDTEAFF. The J gene is TRBJ1-1, the V gene TRBV7-9, with D unresolved. CDR3 length equals 14 residues. Trimming removed 0 bases at V and 3 bases at J, with 8 bases between. Germline-derived CDR1 and CDR2 are SEHNR and FQNEAQ (reference sequence).

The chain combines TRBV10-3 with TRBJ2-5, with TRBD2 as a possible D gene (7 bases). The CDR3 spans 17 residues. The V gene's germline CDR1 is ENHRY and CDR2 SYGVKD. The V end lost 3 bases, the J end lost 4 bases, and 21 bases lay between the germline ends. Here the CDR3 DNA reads TGTGCCATCAGTGAACTCCTGAGGGGGGGCCCTAGAGAGACCCAGTACTTC. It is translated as CAISELLRGGPRETQYF.

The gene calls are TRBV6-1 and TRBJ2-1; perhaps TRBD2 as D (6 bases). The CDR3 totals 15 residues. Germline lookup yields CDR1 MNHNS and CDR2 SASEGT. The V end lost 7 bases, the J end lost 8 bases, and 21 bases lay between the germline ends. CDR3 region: CASITLGRGNDEQFF. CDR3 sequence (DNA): TGTGCCAGCATCACCCTGGGTCGGGGGAACGATGAGCAGTTCTTC.

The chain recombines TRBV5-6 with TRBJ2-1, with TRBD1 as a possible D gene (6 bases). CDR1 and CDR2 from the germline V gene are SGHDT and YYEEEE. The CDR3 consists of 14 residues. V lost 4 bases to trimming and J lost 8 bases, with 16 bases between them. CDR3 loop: CASSLSRTVDEQFF. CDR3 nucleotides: TGTGCCAGCAGCCTCTCACGGACAGTCGATGAGCAGTTCTTC.

The CDR3 spells CASSQVMRGGEQYF. The CDR3 nucleotides are TGTGCCAGCAGCCAAGTTATGAGGGGAGGCGAGCAGTACTTC. The chain recombines TRBV3-1 with TRBJ2-7, with D tentatively TRBD2 (6 bases). CDR3 length: 14 residues. V was cut by 1 base and J by 6 bases, with 13 bases left in between. In germline, CDR1 is LGHDT, CDR2 YNNKEL (reference sequence).

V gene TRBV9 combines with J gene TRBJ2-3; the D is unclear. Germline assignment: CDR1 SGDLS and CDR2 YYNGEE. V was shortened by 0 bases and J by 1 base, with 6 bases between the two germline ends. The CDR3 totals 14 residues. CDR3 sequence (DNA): TGTGCCAGCAGCGTAGACCTCCGCACAGATACGCAGTATTTT. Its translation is CASSVDLRTDTQYF.

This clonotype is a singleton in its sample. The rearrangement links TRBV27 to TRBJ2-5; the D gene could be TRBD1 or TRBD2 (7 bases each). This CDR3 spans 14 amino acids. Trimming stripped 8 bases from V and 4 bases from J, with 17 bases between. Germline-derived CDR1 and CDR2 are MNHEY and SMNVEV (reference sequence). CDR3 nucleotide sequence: TGTGCCAGCCGGAAGCAGGGGGGGGGAGAGACCCAGTACTTC. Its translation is CASRKQGGGETQYF.

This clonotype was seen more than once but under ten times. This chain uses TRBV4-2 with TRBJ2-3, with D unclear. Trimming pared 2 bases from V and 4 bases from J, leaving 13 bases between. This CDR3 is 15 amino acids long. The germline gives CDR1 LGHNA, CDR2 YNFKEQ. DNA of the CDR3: TGTGCCAGCAGCCAACCCGGGTCCCACGCAGATACGCAGTATTTT. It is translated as CASSQPGSHADTQYF.

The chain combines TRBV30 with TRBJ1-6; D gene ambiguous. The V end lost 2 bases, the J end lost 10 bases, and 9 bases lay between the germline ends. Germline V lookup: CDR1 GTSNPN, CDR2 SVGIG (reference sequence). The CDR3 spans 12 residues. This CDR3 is CAWSSQYSPLHF. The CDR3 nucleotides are TGTGCCTGGAGTTCCCAGTACTCACCCCTCCACTTT.